This TCR beta chain was sequenced in a study of blood T cell repertoires in COVID-19. Study-wide background: T cells, B-cell-depleted T cells, or PBMCs supplied cDNA or gDNA.

TCRdb's table, derived via immunoSEQ multiplex PCR, lists solely in-frame clones and lacks some. The sample carries about 250,000 clones, around 85% recorded once. CDR1 is LGHDT, CDR2 YNNKEL, per germline (reference sequence). V was trimmed by 4 bases and J by 2 bases, leaving 14 bases between them. This CDR3 region has 15 residues. The table lists this clone with a few counts. Sequenced material: PBMCs or T cells enriched from blood (not recorded which). The chain has TRBV3-1 (or the pseudogene TRBV3-2) and TRBJ1-2, with no clear D. The sequence was obtained from a woman aged 45 to 65 with acute COVID-19. The DNA of the CDR3 is TGTGCCAGCAGCCCCCGGGTGGGTACAAACTATGGCTACACCTTC. It codes for CASSPRVGTNYGYTF.